The clone carrying this TCR beta chain was observed at least ten times. Antigen specificity is unknown. CDR3 length equals 17 residues. V gave up 5 bases and J gave up 4 bases, with 21 bases separating them. CDR1 and CDR2 from the germline V gene are MDHEN and SYDVKM. This record comes from a study of T cells in Graves' hyperthyroidism and ophthalmopathy. General study findings and limits: A model of 13 V-J pairs discriminated ophthalmopathy from stable hyperthyroidism.

The TCR beta CDR3 regions underwent amplification using RNA transcripts as the source. During a first-round RT-PCR of the TCR CDR3, the HTBI primer set was used. TCRdb re-analysed the multiplex PCR reads in MiXCR, keeping a single row per CDR3 protein. The sample shows 200,000 to 250,000 distinct CDR3 sequences, 16% of them seen only once. The V call is TRBV28, the J call TRBJ1-3; unclear D gene. The receptor was derived from a woman aged 18-29 years with Graves' ophthalmopathy. Sequencing was done on a sample of blood. DNA for the CDR3: TGTGCCAGCAGTCCTTCTCTGCAGGTAATCTTCGGAAACACCATATATTTT. Translation gives CASSPSLQVIFGNTIYF. The full variable domain, in which reference TRBV28 and TRBJ1-3 provide the parts outside the CDR3, is DVKVTQSSRYLVKRTGEKVFLECVQDMDHENMFWYRQDPGLGLRLIYFSYDVKMKEKGDIPEGYSVSREKKERFSLILESASTNQTSMYLCASSPSLQVIFGNTIYFGEGSWLTVV.